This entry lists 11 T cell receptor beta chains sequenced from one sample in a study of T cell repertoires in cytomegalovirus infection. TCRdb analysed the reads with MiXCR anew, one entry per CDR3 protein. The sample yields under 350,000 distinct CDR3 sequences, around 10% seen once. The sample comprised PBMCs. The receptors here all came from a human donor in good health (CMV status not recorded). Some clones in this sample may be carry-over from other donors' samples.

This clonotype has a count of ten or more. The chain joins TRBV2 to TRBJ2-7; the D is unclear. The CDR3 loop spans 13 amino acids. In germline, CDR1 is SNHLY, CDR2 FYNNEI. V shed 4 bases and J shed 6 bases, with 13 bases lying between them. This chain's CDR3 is CASSAVGIAEQYF. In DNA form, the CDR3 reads TGTGCCAGCAGTGCCGTTGGAATAGCCGAGCAGTACTTC.

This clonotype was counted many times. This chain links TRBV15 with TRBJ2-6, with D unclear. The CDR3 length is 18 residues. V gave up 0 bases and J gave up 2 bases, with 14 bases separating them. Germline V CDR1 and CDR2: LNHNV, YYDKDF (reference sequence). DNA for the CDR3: TGTGCCACCAGCAGAGATCGATCGGAGTCGCCTGGGGCCAACGTCCTGACTTTC. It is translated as CATSRDRSESPGANVLTF.

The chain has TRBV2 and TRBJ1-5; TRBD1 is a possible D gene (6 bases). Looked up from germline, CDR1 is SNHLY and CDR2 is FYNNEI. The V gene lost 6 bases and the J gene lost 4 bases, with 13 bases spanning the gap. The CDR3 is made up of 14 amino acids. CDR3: CASRPRGHNQPQHF. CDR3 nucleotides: TGTGCCAGCAGACCTCGGGGGCATAATCAGCCCCAGCATTTT.

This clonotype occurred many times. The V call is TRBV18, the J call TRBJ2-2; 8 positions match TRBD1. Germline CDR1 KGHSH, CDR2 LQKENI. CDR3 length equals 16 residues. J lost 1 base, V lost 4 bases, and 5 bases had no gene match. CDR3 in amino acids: CASSQTTGVNTGELFF. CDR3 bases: TGTGCCAGCTCACAAACGACAGGGGTGAACACCGGGGAGCTGTTTTTT.

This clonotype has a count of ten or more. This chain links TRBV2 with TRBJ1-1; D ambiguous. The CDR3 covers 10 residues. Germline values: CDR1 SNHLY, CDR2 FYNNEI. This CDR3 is CGTRATEAFF. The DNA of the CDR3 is TGTGGCACTCGGGCTACTGAAGCTTTCTTT.

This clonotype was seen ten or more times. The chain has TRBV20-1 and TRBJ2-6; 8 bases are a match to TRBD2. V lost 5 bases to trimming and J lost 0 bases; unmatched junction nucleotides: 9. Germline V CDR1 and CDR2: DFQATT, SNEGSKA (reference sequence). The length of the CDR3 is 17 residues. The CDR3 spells CSAPGGAQGSGANVLTF. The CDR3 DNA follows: TGCAGTGCTCCCGGGGGGGCTCAGGGCTCTGGGGCCAACGTCCTGACTTTC.

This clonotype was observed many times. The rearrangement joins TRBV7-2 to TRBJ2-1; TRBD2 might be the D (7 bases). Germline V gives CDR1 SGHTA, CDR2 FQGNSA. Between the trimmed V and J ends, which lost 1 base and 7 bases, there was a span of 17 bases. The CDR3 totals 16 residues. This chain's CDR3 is CASSLVGGGRWNEQFF. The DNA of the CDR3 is TGTGCCAGCAGCTTAGTAGGGGGGGGGCGCTGGAATGAGCAGTTCTTC.

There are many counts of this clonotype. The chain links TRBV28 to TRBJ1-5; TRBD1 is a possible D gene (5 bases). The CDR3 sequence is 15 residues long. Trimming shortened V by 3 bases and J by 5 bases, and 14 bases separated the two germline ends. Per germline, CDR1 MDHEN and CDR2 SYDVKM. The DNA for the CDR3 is TGTGCCAGCAGTTTGGGAGGGGAAGGGGATCAGCCCCAGCATTTT. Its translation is CASSLGGEGDQPQHF.

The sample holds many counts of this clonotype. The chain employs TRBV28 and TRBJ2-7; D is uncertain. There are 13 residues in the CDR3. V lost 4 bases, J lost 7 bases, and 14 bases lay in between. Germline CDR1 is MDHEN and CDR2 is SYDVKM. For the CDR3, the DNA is TGTGCCAGCAGTTCGGACCCCTCGTCGGAGCAGTACTTC. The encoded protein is CASSSDPSSEQYF.

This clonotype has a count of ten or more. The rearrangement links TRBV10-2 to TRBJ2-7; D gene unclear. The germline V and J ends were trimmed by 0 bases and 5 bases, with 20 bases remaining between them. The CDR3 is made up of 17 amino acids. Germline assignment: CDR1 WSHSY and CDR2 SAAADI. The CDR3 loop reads CASSESIGWSFGNEQYF. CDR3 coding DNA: TGCGCCAGCAGTGAGTCAATAGGGTGGAGTTTTGGAAACGAGCAGTACTTC.

In DNA form, the CDR3 reads TGCAGTGCTAGACAGACCTCTGGAAACACCATATATTTT. Translated: CSARQTSGNTIYF. The chain links TRBV20-1 to TRBJ1-3; D is unresolved. Germline loops: CDR1 DFQATT, CDR2 SNEGSKA (reference sequence). The CDR3 has 13 amino acids. V was pared by 2 bases and J by 0 bases, with 5 bases between.